This T cell receptor beta chain was sequenced during a study of T-cell memory formation after mild COVID-19. TCRdb re-called the 5' RACE reads with MiXCR, one entry per CDR3 protein. In the table there are about 84,000 distinct CDR3 sequences, about 15% of which are singletons. This clonotype was recorded a few times. The antigen is unknown. Study-wide results and caveats: Largely, contracting CD4+ clones fell within CM and EM, and contracting CD8+ clones within EMRA.

Sequencing was carried out using PBMCs or a T cell subset sorted from them (not recorded which). The TCR was taken from an adult woman who had mild COVID-19 (a few samples of this study predate the infection). Cell type and time point are not known.

This chain's CDR3 is CASSLGAFTQGSYNEQFF. The CDR3 DNA is TGTGCCAGCAGCTTAGGAGCCTTCACCCAAGGGTCCTACAATGAGCAGTTCTTC. The rearrangement uses TRBV11-2 and TRBJ2-1; D is unresolved. From germline, CDR1 is SGHAT and CDR2 FQNNGV. This CDR3 has 18 amino acids. The germline V and J ends were trimmed by 1 base and 1 base, with 17 bases remaining between them.